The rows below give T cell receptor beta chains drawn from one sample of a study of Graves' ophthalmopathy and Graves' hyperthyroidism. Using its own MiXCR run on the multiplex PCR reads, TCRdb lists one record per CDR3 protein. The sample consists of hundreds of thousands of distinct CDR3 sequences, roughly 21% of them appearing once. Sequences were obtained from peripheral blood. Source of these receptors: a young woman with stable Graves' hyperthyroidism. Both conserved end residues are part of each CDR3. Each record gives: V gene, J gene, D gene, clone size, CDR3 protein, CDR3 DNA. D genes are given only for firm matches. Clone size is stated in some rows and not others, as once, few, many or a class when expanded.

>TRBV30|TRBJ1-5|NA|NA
CAWTRGNQPQHF
TGTGCCTGGACCAGAGGGAATCAGCCCCAGCATTTT
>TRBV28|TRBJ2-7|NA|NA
CASIPVGPTYEQYF
TGTGCCAGCATTCCGGTGGGACCCACCTACGAGCAGTACTTC
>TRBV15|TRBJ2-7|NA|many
CATSRESAAAYEQYF
TGTGCCACCAGCAGAGAATCCGCGGCAGCATACGAGCAGTACTTC
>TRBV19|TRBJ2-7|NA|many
CASSVRAGYEQYF
TGTGCCAGTAGCGTCAGGGCTGGCTACGAGCAGTACTTC
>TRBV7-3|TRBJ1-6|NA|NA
CASSLLPESPLHF
TGTGCCAGCAGCTTACTCCCCGAATCACCCCTCCACTTT
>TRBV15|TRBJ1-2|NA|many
CATSFPSGIGYTF
TGTGCCACCAGCTTCCCGTCGGGGATCGGCTACACCTTC
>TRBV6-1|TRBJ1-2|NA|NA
CASTKDRNYGYTF
TGTGCCAGCACCAAAGACAGGAACTATGGCTACACCTTC
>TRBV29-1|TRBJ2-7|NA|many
CSVVQGSWYEQYF
TGCAGCGTTGTCCAGGGGAGTTGGTACGAGCAGTACTTC
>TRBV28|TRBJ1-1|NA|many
CASRLQGKNTEAFF
TGTGCCAGCAGACTACAGGGAAAGAACACTGAAGCTTTCTTT
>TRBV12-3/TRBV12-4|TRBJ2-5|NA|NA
CASSPRPGTQETQYF
TGTGCCAGCAGTCCTCGCCCCGGCACCCAAGAGACCCAGTACTTC
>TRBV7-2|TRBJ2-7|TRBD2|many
CASSLVGRHSNEQYF
TGTGCCAGCAGCTTGGTCGGGAGGCATAGCAACGAGCAGTACTTC
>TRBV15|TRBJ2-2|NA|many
CATSRELEGGELFF
TGTGCCACCAGCAGAGAACTTGAAGGCGGGGAGCTGTTTTTT
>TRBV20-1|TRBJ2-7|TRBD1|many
CSARRSGQGGYEQYF
TGCAGTGCTAGAAGGTCAGGACAGGGAGGCTACGAGCAGTACTTC
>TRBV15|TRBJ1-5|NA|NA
CATSRRDFNQPQHF
TGTGCCACCAGCAGACGGGACTTCAATCAGCCCCAGCATTTT
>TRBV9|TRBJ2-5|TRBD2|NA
CASSVGATSGQETQYF
TGTGCCAGCAGCGTAGGGGCGACTAGCGGCCAAGAGACCCAGTACTTC
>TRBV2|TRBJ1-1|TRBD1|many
CASTTDRAPNAFF
TGTGCCAGCACAACTGACAGGGCCCCAAACGCTTTCTTT
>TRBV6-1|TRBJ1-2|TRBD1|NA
CASRFTGDGYTF
TGTGCCAGCAGATTCACAGGGGACGGCTACACCTTC
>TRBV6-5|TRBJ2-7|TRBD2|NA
CASSYSGLSYEQYF
TGTGCCAGCAGTTATTCGGGACTATCCTACGAGCAGTACTTC
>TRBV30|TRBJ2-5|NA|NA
CACLHPQETQYF
TGTGCCTGTCTGCACCCTCAAGAGACCCAGTACTTC
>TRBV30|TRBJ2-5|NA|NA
CAWSGGSAQYF
TGTGCCTGGAGTGGGGGCTCGGCCCAGTACTTC
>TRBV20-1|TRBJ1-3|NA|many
CSASGLGNTIYF
TGCAGTGCCTCAGGTCTTGGAAACACCATATATTTT
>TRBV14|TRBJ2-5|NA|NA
CASSRGFAETQYF
TGTGCCAGCAGCCGGGGGTTTGCGGAGACCCAGTACTTC
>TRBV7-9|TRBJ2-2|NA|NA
CASSLLLAGELFF
TGTGCCAGCAGCTTATTACTGGCCGGGGAGCTGTTTTTT
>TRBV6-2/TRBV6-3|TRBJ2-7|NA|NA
CASSYLGAASLEQYF
TGTGCCAGCAGTTACCTAGGGGCCGCGTCCTTAGAGCAGTACTTC
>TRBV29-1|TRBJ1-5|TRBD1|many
CSVADRGGQPQHF
TGCAGCGTCGCGGACAGGGGAGGACAGCCCCAGCATTTT
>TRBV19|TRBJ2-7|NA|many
CASSISGSHYEQYF
TGTGCCAGTAGTATTTCTGGCAGCCACTACGAGCAGTACTTC
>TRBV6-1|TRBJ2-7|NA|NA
CASTGGGSYEQYF
TGTGCCAGCACCGGTGGGGGCTCCTACGAGCAGTACTTC
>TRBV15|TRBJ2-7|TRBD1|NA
CATSRSGTGGYEQYF
TGTGCCACCAGCAGATCCGGGACAGGGGGCTACGAGCAGTACTTC
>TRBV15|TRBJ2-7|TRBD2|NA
CATSRARRTSGRQYEQCF
TGTGCTACCAGCAGAGCGCGAAGGACTAGCGGGAGGCAATACGAGCAGTGCTTC
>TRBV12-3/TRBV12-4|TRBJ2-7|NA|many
CASSLSLRQGAEQYF
TGTGCCAGCAGTTTAAGTCTGCGGCAGGGTGCCGAGCAGTACTTC
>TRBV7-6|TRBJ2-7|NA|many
CASSLEGGAGSYEQYF
TGTGCCAGCAGCTTAGAAGGGGGAGCCGGTTCCTACGAGCAGTACTTC
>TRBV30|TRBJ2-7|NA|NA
CAWSVSRLERYF
TGTGCCTGGAGTGTATCCAGACTAGAGCGGTACTTC
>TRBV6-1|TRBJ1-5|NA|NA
CASSSTTTYSWDPQHF
TGTGCCAGCAGCTCGACGACAACTTATTCATGGGATCCCCAGCATTTT
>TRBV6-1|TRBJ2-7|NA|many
CASGEGLNEQYF
TGTGCCAGCGGTGAAGGGTTGAACGAGCAGTACTTC
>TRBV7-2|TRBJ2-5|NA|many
CASSFRWEETQYF
TGTGCCAGCAGTTTCCGGTGGGAAGAGACCCAGTACTTC
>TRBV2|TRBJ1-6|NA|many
CASITTGNSPLHF
TGTGCCAGCATAACCACGGGGAATTCACCCCTCCACTTT
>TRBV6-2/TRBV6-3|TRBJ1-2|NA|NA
CASSHGSEGYTF
TGTGCCAGCAGTCACGGATCAGAAGGCTACACCTTC
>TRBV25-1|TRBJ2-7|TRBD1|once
CASSRAGQASEQYF
TGTGCCAGCAGTCGCGCGGGACAGGCGTCCGAGCAGTACTTC
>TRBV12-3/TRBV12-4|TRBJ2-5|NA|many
CASSTTGSRETQYF
TGTGCCAGCAGTACCACGGGATCCCGGGAGACCCAGTACTTC
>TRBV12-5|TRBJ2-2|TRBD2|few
CASGLSTLGLAGGENTGELFF
TGTGCTAGTGGTTTGTCGACCCTGGGACTAGCGGGAGGGGAGAACACCGGGGAGCTGTTTTTT
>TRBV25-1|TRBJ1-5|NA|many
CASSAPGSGNQPQHF
TGTGCCAGCAGTGCCCCGGGGTCCGGCAATCAGCCCCAGCATTTT
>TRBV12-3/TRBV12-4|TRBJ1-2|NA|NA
CASSFLGDPYGYTF
TGTGCCAGCAGTTTTCTCGGAGATCCCTATGGCTACACCTTC
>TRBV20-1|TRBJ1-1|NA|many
CSAIIRRVTEAFF
TGCAGTGCTATAATCAGAAGAGTCACTGAAGCTTTCTTT
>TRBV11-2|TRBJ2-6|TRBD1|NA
CASSLVPGTAGANVLTF
TGTGCCAGCAGCTTAGTTCCGGGGACAGCTGGGGCCAACGTCCTGACTTTC
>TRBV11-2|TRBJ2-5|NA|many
CASSLPWTRETQYF
TGTGCCAGCAGCCTCCCGTGGACGCGAGAGACCCAGTACTTC
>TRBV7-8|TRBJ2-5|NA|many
CASTFTQGSEETQYF
TGTGCCAGCACCTTTACACAGGGTAGTGAGGAGACCCAGTACTTC
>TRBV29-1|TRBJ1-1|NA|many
CSVGTETATDLMNTEAFF
TGCAGCGTTGGCACCGAGACAGCTACCGACCTAATGAACACTGAAGCTTTCTTT
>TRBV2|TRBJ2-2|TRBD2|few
CASSAGRAGELFF
TGTGCCAGCAGTGCTGGGAGGGCCGGGGAGCTGTTTTTT